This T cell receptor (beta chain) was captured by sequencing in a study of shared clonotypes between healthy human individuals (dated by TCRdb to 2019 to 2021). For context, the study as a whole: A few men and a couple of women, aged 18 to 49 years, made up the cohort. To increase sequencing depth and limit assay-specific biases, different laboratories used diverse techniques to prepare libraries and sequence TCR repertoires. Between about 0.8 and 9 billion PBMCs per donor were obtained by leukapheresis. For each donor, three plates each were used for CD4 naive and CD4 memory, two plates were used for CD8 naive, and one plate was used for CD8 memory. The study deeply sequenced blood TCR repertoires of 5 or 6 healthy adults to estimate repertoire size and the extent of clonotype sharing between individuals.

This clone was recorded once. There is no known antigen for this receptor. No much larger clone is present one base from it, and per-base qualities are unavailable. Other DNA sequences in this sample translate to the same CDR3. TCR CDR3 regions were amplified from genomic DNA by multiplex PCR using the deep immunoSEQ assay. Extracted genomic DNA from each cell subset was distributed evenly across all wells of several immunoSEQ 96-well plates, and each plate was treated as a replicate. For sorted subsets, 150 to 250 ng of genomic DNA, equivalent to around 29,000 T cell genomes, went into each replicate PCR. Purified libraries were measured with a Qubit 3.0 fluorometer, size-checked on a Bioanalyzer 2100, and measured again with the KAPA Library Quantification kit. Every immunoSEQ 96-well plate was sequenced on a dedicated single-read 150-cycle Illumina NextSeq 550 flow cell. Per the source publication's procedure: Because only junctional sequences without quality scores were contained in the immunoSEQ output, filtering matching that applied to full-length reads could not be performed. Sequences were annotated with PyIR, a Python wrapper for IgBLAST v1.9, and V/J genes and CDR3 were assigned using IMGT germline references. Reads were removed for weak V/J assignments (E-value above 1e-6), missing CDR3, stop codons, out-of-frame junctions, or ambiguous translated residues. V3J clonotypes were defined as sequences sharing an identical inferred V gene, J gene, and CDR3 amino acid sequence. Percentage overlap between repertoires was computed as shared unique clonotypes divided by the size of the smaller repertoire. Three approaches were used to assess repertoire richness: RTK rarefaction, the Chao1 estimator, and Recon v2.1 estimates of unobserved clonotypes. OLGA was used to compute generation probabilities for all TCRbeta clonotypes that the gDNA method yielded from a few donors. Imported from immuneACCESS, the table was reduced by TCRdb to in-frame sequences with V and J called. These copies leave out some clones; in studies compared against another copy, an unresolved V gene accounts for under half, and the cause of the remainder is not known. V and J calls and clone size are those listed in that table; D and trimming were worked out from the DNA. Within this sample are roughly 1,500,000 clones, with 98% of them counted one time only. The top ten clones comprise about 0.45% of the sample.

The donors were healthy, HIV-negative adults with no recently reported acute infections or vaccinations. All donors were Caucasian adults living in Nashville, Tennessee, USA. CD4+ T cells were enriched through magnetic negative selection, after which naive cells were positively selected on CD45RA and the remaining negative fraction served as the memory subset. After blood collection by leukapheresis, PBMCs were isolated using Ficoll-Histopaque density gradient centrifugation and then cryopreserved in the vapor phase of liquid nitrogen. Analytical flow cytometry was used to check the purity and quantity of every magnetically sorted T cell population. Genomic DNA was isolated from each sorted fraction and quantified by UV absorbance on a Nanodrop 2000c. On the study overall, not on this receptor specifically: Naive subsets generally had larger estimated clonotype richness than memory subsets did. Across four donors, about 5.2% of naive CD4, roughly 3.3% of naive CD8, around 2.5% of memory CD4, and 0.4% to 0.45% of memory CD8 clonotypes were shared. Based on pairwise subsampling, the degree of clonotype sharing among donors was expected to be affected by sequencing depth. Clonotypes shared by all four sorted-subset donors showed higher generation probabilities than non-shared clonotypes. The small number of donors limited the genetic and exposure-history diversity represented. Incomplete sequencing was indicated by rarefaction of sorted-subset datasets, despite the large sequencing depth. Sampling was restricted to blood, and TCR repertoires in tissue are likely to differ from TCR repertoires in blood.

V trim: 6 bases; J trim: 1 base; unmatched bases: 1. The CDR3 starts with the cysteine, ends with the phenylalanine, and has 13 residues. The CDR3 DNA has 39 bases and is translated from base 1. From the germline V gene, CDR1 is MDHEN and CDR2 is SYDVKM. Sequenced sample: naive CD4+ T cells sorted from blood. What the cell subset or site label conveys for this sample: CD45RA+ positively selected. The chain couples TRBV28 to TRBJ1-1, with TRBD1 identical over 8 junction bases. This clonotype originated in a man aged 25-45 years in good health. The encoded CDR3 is CASRGTGNTEAFF. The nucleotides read TGTGCCAGCAGGGGGACAGGGAACACTGAAGCTTTCTTT.